The clone carrying this TCR beta chain was counted at least ten times. The CDR3 has 14 amino acids. The V gene lost 0 bases and the J gene lost 8 bases, with 13 bases spanning the gap. Germline V gene sequence: CDR1 MGHRA, CDR2 YSYEKL. Both TRBC1 and TRBC2 were covered by a beta constant-region primer of two equimolar oligonucleotides. TCRdb passed the UMI-ligation and nested PCR reads through MiXCR, listing each CDR3 protein once. The sample has 23,000 or so distinct CDR3 sequences, approximately 11% seen once. The data are from a study of naive and memory T cell subsets. The specimen sequenced was central memory CD8+ T cells from blood. The genes are TRBV4-1 and TRBJ1-2; D may be TRBD1 (5 bases). The TCR originated in a human donor in good health. CDR3 DNA: TGCGCCAGCAGCCAAGACGTCCGACAGTTGGGCTACACCTTC. Protein: CASSQDVRQLGYTF.